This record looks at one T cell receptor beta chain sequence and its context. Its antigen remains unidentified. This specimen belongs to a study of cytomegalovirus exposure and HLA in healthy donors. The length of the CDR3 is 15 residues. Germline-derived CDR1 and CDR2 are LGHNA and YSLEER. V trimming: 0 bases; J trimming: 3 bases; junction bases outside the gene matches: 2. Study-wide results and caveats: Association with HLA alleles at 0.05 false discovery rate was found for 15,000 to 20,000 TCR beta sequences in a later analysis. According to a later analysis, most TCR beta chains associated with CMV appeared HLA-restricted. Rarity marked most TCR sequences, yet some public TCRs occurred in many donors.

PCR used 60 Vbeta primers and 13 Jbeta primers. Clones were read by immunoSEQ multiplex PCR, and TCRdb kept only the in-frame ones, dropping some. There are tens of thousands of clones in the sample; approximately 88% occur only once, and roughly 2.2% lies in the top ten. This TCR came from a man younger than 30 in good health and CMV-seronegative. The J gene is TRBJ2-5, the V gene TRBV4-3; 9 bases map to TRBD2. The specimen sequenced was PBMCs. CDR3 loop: CASSQDASGKETQYF. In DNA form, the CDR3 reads TGCGCCAGCAGCCAAGATGCTAGCGGGAAAGAGACCCAGTACTTC.